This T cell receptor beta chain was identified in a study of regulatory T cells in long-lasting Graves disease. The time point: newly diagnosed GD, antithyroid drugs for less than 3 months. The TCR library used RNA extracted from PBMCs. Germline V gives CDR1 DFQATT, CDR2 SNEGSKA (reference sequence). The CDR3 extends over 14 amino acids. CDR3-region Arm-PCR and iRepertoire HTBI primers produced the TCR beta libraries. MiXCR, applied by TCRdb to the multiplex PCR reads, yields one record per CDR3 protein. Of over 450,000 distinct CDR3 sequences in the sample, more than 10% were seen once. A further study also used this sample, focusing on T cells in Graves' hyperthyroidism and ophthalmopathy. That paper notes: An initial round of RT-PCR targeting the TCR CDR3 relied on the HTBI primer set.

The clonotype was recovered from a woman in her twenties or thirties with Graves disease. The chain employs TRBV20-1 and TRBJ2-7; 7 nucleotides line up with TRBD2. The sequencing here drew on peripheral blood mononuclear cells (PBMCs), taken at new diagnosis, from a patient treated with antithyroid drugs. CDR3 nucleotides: TGCAGCGCGGAGAAGGGGACTACCAGAAACGAGCAGTACTTC. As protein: CSAEKGTTRNEQYF.